Following are 12 T cell receptor beta chains from one sample sequenced in a study of T cell responses to AZD1222 COVID-19 vaccine. Some clones are missing from TCRdb's copy, which holds only in-frame ones; the method was immunoSEQ multiplex PCR. This table has 150,000 to 200,000 clones, around 90% appearing once. The material sequenced was peripheral blood, taken on day 0 of AZD1222 vaccination. These TCRs come from an adult in good health.

V usage is TRBV7-2 and J usage is TRBJ2-7; perhaps TRBD2 as D (6 bases). This CDR3 has 15 residues. Germline-derived CDR1 and CDR2 are SGHTA and FQGNSA. V shed 0 bases and J shed 3 bases, with 12 bases lying between them. The CDR3 DNA sequence: TGTGCCAGCAGCTTAGCTTTTGTCGGGGGCTACGAGCAGTACGTC. It is translated as CASSLAFVGGYEQYV.

This clone was seen just once. The V gene is TRBV5-1, the J gene TRBJ2-5; D is possibly TRBD2 (6 bases). Trimming took off 4 bases at V and 0 bases at J, with 10 bases between the two ends. The CDR3 totals 14 residues. Germline assignment: CDR1 SGHRS and CDR2 YFSETQ. CDR3 loop: CASSPGGYQETQYF. CDR3 in DNA: TGCGCCAGCAGCCCTGGGGGGTACCAAGAGACCCAGTACTTC.

This chain joins TRBV7-9 and TRBJ2-1; D call uncertain. V lost 2 bases to trimming and J lost 1 base, with 9 bases between them. CDR1 is SEHNR and CDR2 is FQNEAQ in the germline V gene (reference sequence). This CDR3 contains 15 residues. The CDR3 protein is CASSLTASSYNEQFF. The CDR3, as DNA: TGTGCCAGCAGCTTAACAGCGTCTTCCTACAATGAGCAGTTCTTC.

The chain couples TRBV19 to TRBJ1-4, with 7 bases fitting TRBD1. V dropped 7 bases and J dropped 0; count of bases not matched to a gene: 5. From germline, CDR1 is LNHDA and CDR2 SQIVND (reference sequence). This CDR3 has 15 amino acids. CDR3 in amino acids: CASKRDSATNEKLFF. DNA for the CDR3: TGTGCCAGTAAACGGGACAGTGCAACTAATGAAAAACTGTTTTTT. The full variable domain, rest sourced from reference TRBV19 and TRBJ1-4, is DGGITQSPKYLFRKEGQNVTLSCEQNLNHDAMYWYRQDPGQGLRLIYYSQIVNDFQKGDIAEGYSVSREKKESFPLTVTSAQKNPTAFYLCASKRDSATNEKLFFGSGTQLSVL.

The chain carries TRBV5-1 and TRBJ2-7; TRBD1 matches 10 bases. The CDR3 has 14 residues. With V trimmed by 4 bases and J by 3 bases, 4 bases remained unmatched. Germline V gives CDR1 SGHRS, CDR2 YFSETQ. In DNA, the CDR3 is TGCGCCAGCAGCGAGGACAGGGGGATCTACGAGCAGTACGTC. Translating gives CASSEDRGIYEQYV.

V and J are TRBV28 and TRBJ1-1, with TRBD1 identical over 8 bases. Germline V lookup: CDR1 MDHEN, CDR2 SYDVKM. Losses at the gene ends were 6 bases for V and 2 bases for J; bases not matched to a gene: 8. This CDR3 spans 15 amino acids. The DNA of the CDR3 is TGTGCCAGCAGGTTTGGACAGGGACTAAACACTGAAGCTTTCTTT. Encoded protein: CASRFGQGLNTEAFF.

The chain recombines TRBV24-1 with TRBJ2-3, with 11 nucleotides matching TRBD2. The CDR3 has 17 amino acids. CDR1 and CDR2 (germline): KGHDR, SFDVKD. V was clipped by 5 bases and J by 6 bases; unmatched bases: 12. The CDR3 bases are TGTGCCACCAGTGTAAAGTACGGGACTAGCGGTGCTGATACGCAGTATTTT. Translating gives CATSVKYGTSGADTQYF.

The V and J genes are TRBV27 and TRBJ2-3; TRBD1 matches 9 bases. The V gene's germline CDR1 is MNHEY and CDR2 SMNVEV (reference sequence). The V gene end was trimmed by 5 bases and the J gene end by 3 bases; junction bases not matched to a gene: 6. This CDR3 region has 15 residues. As DNA, the CDR3 is TGTGCCAGCAGTCTCAACAGGGGGCTAACAGATACGCAGTATTTT. This translates into CASSLNRGLTDTQYF.

V gene TRBV19 combines with J gene TRBJ1-5, with a weak D call TRBD1 (6 bases). CDR3 size: 16 residues. The V gene lost 0 bases and the J gene lost 6 bases, with 15 bases spanning the gap. Germline V lookup: CDR1 LNHDA, CDR2 SQIVND (reference sequence). CDR3 amino acids: CASSIDLTGQGQPQHF. The CDR3 coding sequence is TGTGCCAGTAGTATAGATCTTACAGGGCAGGGTCAGCCCCAGCATTTT.

The chain links TRBV5-4 to TRBJ2-3; perhaps TRBD1 as D (6 bases). V was trimmed by 4 bases and J by 6 bases, leaving 12 bases between them. The length of the CDR3 is 13 residues. The germline V gene encodes CDR1 SGHNT and CDR2 YYREEE (reference sequence). This chain's CDR3 is CASSSTGYDTQYF. The CDR3 nucleotides read TGTGCCAGCAGCAGTACAGGGTATGATACGCAGTATTTT.

As for this clone: At one of its ends the junction is not consistent with the germline gene, which may arise from a read error. The gene calls are TRBV7-7 and TRBJ2-1, with TRBD2 as a possible D gene (6 bases). Germline CDR1 reads SSHAT; CDR2 reads FNYEAQ (reference sequence). The CDR3 covers 16 residues. The CDR3 DNA follows: TGTGCTAGCAGCTTATCCCCCGGGACTGTCTACAATGAGCAGTTCTTC. Encoded protein: CASSLSPGTVYNEQFF.

V and J are TRBV28 and TRBJ1-5, with 8 bases matching TRBD1. CDR3 length equals 17 residues. V was pared by 1 base and J by 4 bases, with 9 bases of the junction left unmatched. CDR1 is MDHEN, CDR2 SYDVKM, per germline. This CDR3 is CASSLYGTGGSNQPQHF. CDR3 nucleotides: TGTGCCAGCAGTTTATATGGGACAGGAGGTAGTAATCAGCCCCAGCATTTT.